A single sample is the source of the 30 T cell receptor beta chains below, sequenced in a study of blood T cell repertoires in COVID-19. Using immunoSEQ multiplex PCR, the repertoire was profiled, and TCRdb retains in-frame clones only, with some absent. The repertoire includes over 250,000 clones, more than 75% of them detected once, and roughly 2% sits in the top ten. The sample consisted of PBMCs or T cells enriched from blood (not recorded which). The source of these receptors is a woman between 55 and 75 years old in a cohort exposed to, infected with or recovered from COVID-19 (not recorded which).

The chain carries TRBV7-6 and TRBJ1-1; D perhaps matches TRBD1 (6 bases). This CDR3 region has 14 residues. Trimming took off 6 bases at V and 1 base at J, with 12 bases between the two ends. Germline loops: CDR1 SGHVS, CDR2 FNYEAQ. CDR3 DNA sequence: TGTGCCAGCAGTAAACAGGGAAAGAACACTGAAGCTTTCTTT. It yields the protein CASSKQGKNTEAFF. The complete variable domain, with remaining parts taken from reference TRBV7-6 and TRBJ1-1, reads GAGVSQSPRYKVTKRGQDVALRCDPISGHVSLYWYRQALGQGPEFLTYFNYEAQQDKSGLPNDRFSAERPEGSISTLTIQRTEQRDSAMYRCASSKQGKNTEAFFGQGTRLTVV.

The chain links TRBV19 to TRBJ2-7, with 8 nucleotides matching TRBD1. The CDR3 covers 13 residues. Germline V CDR1 and CDR2: LNHDA, SQIVND (reference sequence). After removal of 4 bases from V and 5 bases from J, the junction contained 4 bases not matched to a gene. The CDR3: CASSKGQGHEQYF. DNA of the CDR3: TGTGCCAGTAGTAAAGGACAGGGCCACGAGCAGTACTTC.

The chain recombines TRBV2 with TRBJ2-3; tentative D call: TRBD2 (6 bases). Germline V gene data show CDR1 as SNHLY and CDR2 as FYNNEI. CDR3 length: 15 residues. The V and J ends lost 4 bases and 0 bases respectively, with 11 bases between them. This CDR3 is CASSVIAASTDTQYF. The CDR3 region has the DNA TGTGCCAGCAGTGTAATAGCGGCCAGCACAGATACGCAGTATTTT.

The chain uses TRBV5-1 and TRBJ2-1, with TRBD2 matching over 13 bases. The V gene end was trimmed by 4 bases and the J gene end by 14 bases; junction bases not matched to a gene: 12. The CDR3 loop spans 15 amino acids. The germline gives CDR1 SGHRS, CDR2 YFSETQ. The CDR3 region is CASSGGLAGAVMEFF. CDR3 nucleotides: TGCGCCAGCAGCGGCGGACTAGCGGGAGCAGTGATGGAGTTCTTC.

The V call is TRBV25-1, the J call TRBJ2-3; the D is unclear. Germline values: CDR1 MGHDK, CDR2 SYGVNS. The V gene lost 4 bases and the J gene lost 2 bases, with 7 bases spanning the gap. The CDR3 sequence is 13 residues long. DNA of the CDR3: TGTGCCAGCAGTGGGCAGTTCACAGATACGCAGTATTTT. This translates into CASSGQFTDTQYF.

The chain combines TRBV7-9 with TRBJ1-6; no firm D call. The CDR3 consists of 12 residues. The germline V and J ends were trimmed by 2 bases and 9 bases, with 5 bases remaining between them. Looked up from germline, CDR1 is SEHNR and CDR2 is FQNEAQ (reference sequence). CDR3 in DNA: TGTGCCAGCAGCTTAAACACTTCACCCCTCCACTTT. Its protein is CASSLNTSPLHF.

The genes are TRBV4-2 and TRBJ1-4; D possibly corresponds to TRBD1 (5 bases). CDR1 and CDR2 from the germline V gene are LGHNA and YNFKEQ. The CDR3 has 16 residues. Trimming took off 0 bases at V and 7 bases at J, with 15 bases between the two ends. Here the CDR3 reads CASSQDKRGGGEKLFF. In DNA, the CDR3 is TGTGCCAGCAGCCAAGATAAACGGGGGGGAGGTGAAAAACTGTTTTTT.

The CDR3 coding sequence is TGTGCCAGCAGATCGGGACAGATCTATGGCTACACCTTC. Translated, it gives CASRSGQIYGYTF. V usage is TRBV27 and J usage is TRBJ1-2; 7 bases map to TRBD1. V lost 6 bases, J lost 4 bases, and 5 bases stayed unmatched. Germline CDR1 reads MNHEY; CDR2 reads SMNVEV (reference sequence). The CDR3 length is 13 residues.

The V gene is TRBV24-1, the J gene TRBJ2-1; 10 nucleotides align to TRBD2. V was pared by 4 bases and J by 0 bases, with 2 bases of the junction left unmatched. CDR1 is KGHDR and CDR2 is SFDVKD in the germline V gene. The CDR3 is 16 residues long. CDR3 nucleotide sequence: TGTGCCACCAGTGACCCTAGCGGGAGCTCCTACAATGAGCAGTTCTTC. It codes for CATSDPSGSSYNEQFF.

This chain joins TRBV5-1 and TRBJ2-5; possible D gene TRBD2, 5 bases. V lost 7 bases, J lost 4 bases, and 14 bases lay in between. Germline V gene lookup returns CDR1 SGHRS and CDR2 YFSETQ. The CDR3 is made up of 13 amino acids. The CDR3: CASGTPGSETQYF. CDR3 sequence (DNA): TGCGCCAGCGGAACCCCGGGGTCAGAGACCCAGTACTTC.

The chain employs TRBV20-1 and TRBJ2-1; 9 bases are a match to TRBD2. CDR3 size: 12 residues. Germline trimming cut 3 bases from V and 8 bases from J; bases unmatched to any gene: 2. Germline V lookup: CDR1 DFQATT, CDR2 SNEGSKA (reference sequence). DNA of the CDR3: TGCAGTGCTAGTTTAGCGGGGGATGAGCAGTTCTTC. Encoded protein: CSASLAGDEQFF.

The rearrangement links TRBV7-2 to TRBJ2-1; maybe TRBD2 (6 bases). Germline V gene sequence: CDR1 SGHTA, CDR2 FQGNSA. The CDR3 is made up of 13 amino acids. Between the trimmed V and J ends, which lost 1 base and 9 bases, there was a span of 10 bases. CDR3 sequence: CASSLGPEGEQFF. The DNA of the CDR3 is TGTGCCAGCAGCTTAGGTCCGGAGGGTGAGCAGTTCTTC.

This clone showed up just once. The CDR3 bases are TGCGCCAGCAGCCTCGGCGCGGCTAGCGGCCTAGCCAAAAACATTCAGTACTTC. Protein: CASSLGAASGLAKNIQYF. This chain links TRBV4-1 with TRBJ2-4; 7 nucleotides line up with TRBD2. This CDR3 has 18 amino acids. With V trimmed by 4 bases and J by 0 bases, 12 bases remained unmatched. CDR1 is MGHRA and CDR2 is YSYEKL in the germline V gene.

J is TRBJ2-7 and V is TRBV2, with D possibly TRBD1 on 6 matching bases. The V gene lost 8 bases and the J gene lost 4 bases, with 18 bases spanning the gap. CDR3 length equals 14 residues. Germline values: CDR1 SNHLY, CDR2 FYNNEI. CDR3 nucleotides: TGTGCCAGCGAAACAGGCGCAGGGGAGTACGAGCAGTACTTC. Protein product: CASETGAGEYEQYF.

This rearrangement joins TRBV9 to TRBJ2-1; 13 nucleotides match TRBD2. In germline, CDR1 is SGDLS, CDR2 YYNGEE. This CDR3 is built from 17 residues. With 4 bases clipped from V and 0 bases from J, the junction kept 4 bases outside the gene matches. CDR3 coding DNA: TGTGCCAGCAGCCTAAGGACTAGCGGGAGCTCCTACAATGAGCAGTTCTTC. This gives the protein CASSLRTSGSSYNEQFF. The whole variable domain, remainder taken from reference TRBV9 and TRBJ2-1, is DSGVTQTPKHLITATGQRVTLRCSPRSGDLSVYWYQQSLDQGLQFLIQYYNGEERAKGNILERFSAQQFPDLHSELNLSSLELGDSALYFCASSLRTSGSSYNEQFFGPGTRLTVL.

The V call is TRBV18, the J call TRBJ2-7, with D perhaps matching TRBD2 (6 bases). Germline V gives CDR1 KGHSH, CDR2 LQKENI. The CDR3 runs to 13 residues. The ends were cut back, 3 bases at V and 3 bases at J, with 9 bases in the middle. The CDR3 DNA sequence: TGTGCCAGCTCACCGGCGGGAAACTACGAGCAGTACTTC. This sequence encodes CASSPAGNYEQYF.

The chain is built from TRBV5-1 and TRBJ2-6; no clear D. The germline V gene has CDR1 SGHRS and CDR2 YFSETQ. V was trimmed by 1 base and J by 1 base, leaving 12 bases between them. This CDR3 contains 17 residues. Here the CDR3 DNA reads TGCGCCAGCAGCTTGTCAGTAGCCCCGTCTGGGGCCAACGTCCTGACTTTC. Its protein product is CASSLSVAPSGANVLTF.

This rearrangement joins TRBV28 to TRBJ2-1, with 7 bases identical to TRBD1. J was trimmed by 4 bases and V by 4 bases; bases with no gene match: 4. This CDR3 is 14 amino acids long. Germline V lookup: CDR1 MDHEN, CDR2 SYDVKM. CDR3 amino acids: CASSSGTVYNEQFF. DNA for the CDR3: TGTGCCAGCAGTTCCGGGACAGTGTACAATGAGCAGTTCTTC. The full variable domain, in which reference TRBV28 and TRBJ2-1 provide the parts outside the CDR3, is DVKVTQSSRYLVKRTGEKVFLECVQDMDHENMFWYRQDPGLGLRLIYFSYDVKMKEKGDIPEGYSVSREKKERFSLILESASTNQTSMYLCASSSGTVYNEQFFGPGTRLTVL.

The J gene is TRBJ2-2, the V gene TRBV24-1, with D perhaps TRBD2 (5 bases). Per germline, CDR1 KGHDR and CDR2 SFDVKD. V was cut by 5 bases and J by 0 bases, with 12 bases left in between. CDR3 length equals 16 residues. The CDR3 sequence is CATSVGIAANTGELFF. CDR3 nucleotide sequence: TGTGCCACCAGTGTCGGGATAGCAGCGAACACCGGGGAGCTGTTTTTT.

The CDR3 region is CASSPTPGLAGSYNEQFF. DNA of the CDR3: TGTGCCAGCAGCCCCACGCCGGGCCTAGCGGGCTCCTACAATGAGCAGTTCTTC. The chain couples TRBV14 to TRBJ2-1; the match to TRBD2 covers 8 bases. This CDR3 is built from 18 residues. V shed 4 bases, J shed 0 bases, and the junction held 11 bases outside the gene matches. Germline-derived CDR1 and CDR2 are SGHDN and FVKESK.

The chain is built from TRBV6-1 and TRBJ1-5; 8 nucleotides line up with TRBD1. The CDR3 contains 15 residues. The V and J ends lost 3 bases and 7 bases, in that order; junction bases with no gene match: 8. Germline V lookup: CDR1 MNHNS, CDR2 SASEGT. For the CDR3, the DNA is TGTGCCAGCAGTGATCAGGGGGCGATATTACAGCCCCAGCATTTT. Amino acid sequence: CASSDQGAILQPQHF.

The rearrangement joins TRBV7-3 to TRBJ2-7, with 8 bases identical to TRBD2. The germline V gene encodes CDR1 SGHTA and CDR2 FQGTGA. This CDR3 contains 13 residues. V shed 5 bases, J shed 6 bases, and the junction held 6 bases outside the gene matches. The DNA of the CDR3 is TGTGCCAGCAGCAACCCCGGGACTAGCGAGCAGTACTTC. Its translation: CASSNPGTSEQYF.

This clone was recorded only once. This chain uses TRBV4-1 with TRBJ2-1, with D perhaps TRBD1 (6 bases). The CDR3 totals 14 residues. The germline V gene has CDR1 MGHRA and CDR2 YSYEKL. Trimming took off 6 bases at V and 5 bases at J, with 14 bases between the two ends. CDR3 sequence: CASRGRTVDNEQFF. CDR3 nucleotides: TGCGCCAGCAGGGGAAGGACAGTAGACAATGAGCAGTTCTTC.

The chain combines TRBV5-1 with TRBJ1-1; TRBD1 might be the D (5 bases). Trimming took off 5 bases at V and 7 bases at J, with 15 bases between the two ends. The CDR3 contains 13 residues. Germline V CDR1 and CDR2: SGHRS, YFSETQ. This CDR3 reads CASSRRQSDEAFF. CDR3 nucleotides: TGCGCCAGCAGTCGGAGACAGTCGGATGAAGCTTTCTTT. Based on the CDR3 plus reference TRBV5-1 and TRBJ1-1, the full variable domain is KAGVTQTPRYLIKTRGQQVTLSCSPISGHRSVSWYQQTPGQGLQFLFEYFSETQRNKGNFPGRFSGRQFSNSRSEMNVSTLELGDSALYLCASSRRQSDEAFFGQGTRLTVV.

This chain links TRBV28 with TRBJ1-4; the match to TRBD1 covers 9 bases. J lost 5 bases, V lost 5 bases, and 3 bases had no gene match. The V gene's germline CDR1 is MDHEN and CDR2 SYDVKM. The CDR3 is made up of 14 amino acids. The DNA for the CDR3 is TGTGCCAGCAGTCGGACAGGGGTAAATGAAAAACTGTTTTTT. Translation gives CASSRTGVNEKLFF.

This clone was found once. This rearrangement joins TRBV11-2 to TRBJ2-5; 12 nucleotides line up with TRBD2. This CDR3 is built from 16 residues. V was pared by 5 bases and J by 1 base, with 5 bases of the junction left unmatched. CDR1 and CDR2 (germline): SGHAT, FQNNGV. The CDR3, as DNA: TGTGCCAGCAGCCCCGGGACTAGCGGGCCCCAAGAGACCCAGTACTTC. Translating it yields CASSPGTSGPQETQYF.

The V call is TRBV6-6, the J call TRBJ2-2, with TRBD1 matching over 7 bases. Trimming cost V 5 bases and J 2 bases; bases outside gene matches: 2. The CDR3 runs to 14 residues. Germline-derived CDR1 and CDR2 are MNHNY and SVGAGI (reference sequence). Written as DNA, the CDR3 is TGTGCCAGCAGTCGACAGGGAAACACCGGGGAGCTGTTTTTT. Translating gives CASSRQGNTGELFF.

The V gene is TRBV7-3, the J gene TRBJ1-4; TRBD1 is a possible D gene (5 bases). The CDR3 is made up of 13 amino acids. V lost 5 bases, J lost 5 bases, and 9 bases lay in between. The V gene's germline CDR1 is SGHTA and CDR2 FQGTGA. CDR3: CASSQGKNEKLFF. DNA for the CDR3: TGTGCCAGCAGCCAGGGAAAGAATGAAAAACTGTTTTTT.

V usage is TRBV5-1 and J usage is TRBJ2-7, with 12 positions matching TRBD1. CDR1 is SGHRS and CDR2 is YFSETQ in the germline V gene. This CDR3 is built from 15 residues. With 2 bases clipped from V and 4 bases from J, the junction kept 4 bases outside the gene matches. The CDR3 here is CASSLGTGGSYEQYF. The CDR3 nucleotides read TGCGCCAGCAGCTTAGGGACAGGGGGCTCATACGAGCAGTACTTC. The variable domain in full, completed from reference TRBV5-1 and TRBJ2-7, reads KAGVTQTPRYLIKTRGQQVTLSCSPISGHRSVSWYQQTPGQGLQFLFEYFSETQRNKGNFPGRFSGRQFSNSRSEMNVSTLELGDSALYLCASSLGTGGSYEQYFGPGTRLTVT.

The chain is built from TRBV13 and TRBJ2-7, with 11 bases that match TRBD2. The CDR3 length is 16 residues. Trimming cost V 3 bases and J 7 bases; bases outside gene matches: 11. From germline, CDR1 is PRHDT and CDR2 FYEKMQ (reference sequence). The CDR3 loop is CASSFPGLAGPGEQYF. The CDR3 DNA follows: TGTGCCAGCAGCTTCCCCGGACTAGCGGGCCCCGGGGAGCAGTACTTC.